The clone carrying this T cell receptor beta chain was seen only a few times. This entry belongs to a study of regulatory T cells in long-lasting Graves disease. The trim removed 0 bases at V and 2 bases at J, leaving 7 bases unmatched. Germline assignment: CDR1 SEHNR and CDR2 FQNEAQ (reference sequence). The CDR3 has 16 amino acids. Both iRepertoire HTBI primers and Arm-PCR of CDR3 regions were used to build the TCR beta libraries. TCRdb independently ran MiXCR on the multiplex PCR reads; one entry per CDR3 protein. The sample includes under 800,000 distinct CDR3 sequences, approximately 15% of them seen just once. Time point of the sample: newly diagnosed GD, antithyroid drugs for less than 3 months. The TCR library was prepared using RNA isolated from PBMCs. These sequences were also reported in another study, on T cells in Graves' hyperthyroidism and ophthalmopathy.

The chain joins TRBV7-9 to TRBJ2-7; 7 bases are shared with TRBD1. The input for sequencing was peripheral blood mononuclear cells (PBMCs), taken at new diagnosis, from a patient treated with antithyroid drugs. This receptor was obtained from a woman aged 30 to 39 with Graves disease. The CDR3 here is CASSLALGQSTYEQYF. The CDR3 nucleotides are TGTGCCAGCAGCTTAGCGCTGGGACAGTCTACCTACGAGCAGTACTTC.